This T cell receptor beta chain derives from a study of a mutant IDH1 vaccine in newly diagnosed glioma. As for the study in general: Vaccination of patients was performed eight times, in weeks 1, 3, 5, 7, 11, 15, 19 and 23. The earlier regimen, radiotherapy, temozolomide, or both, was most often both. Study-level points and caveats: Among patients, nearly 95% showed immune responses induced by the vaccine.

The V end lost 0 bases, the J end lost 9 bases, and 10 bases lay between the germline ends. The length of the CDR3 is 13 residues. Germline V gene data show CDR1 as SGHRS and CDR2 as YFSETQ. Of note for this clone: Antigen unknown.

Sequenced by immunoSEQ multiplex PCR; TCRdb stores in-frame clones only, minus some. The sample contains tens of thousands of clones, roughly 84% of which appear only once. The time point denotes: week 23, last vaccination. A 20-mer mutant IDH1 peptide at 300 ug was injected subcutaneously with topical imiquimod. The receptor comes from a man aged 18-30 years with glioma. The source material was PBMCs, sampled from a glioma patient whose treatment included an IDH1 peptide vaccine. J is TRBJ2-1 and V is TRBV5-1; the D gene is possibly TRBD1 (6 bases). CDR3 in DNA: TGCGCCAGCAGCTTGGCCATAGGGGGTGAGCAGTTCTTC. Its protein is CASSLAIGGEQFF.